The T cell receptor beta chain under discussion was sequenced for a study of cytotoxic CD8 clonotypes in ibrutinib-treated CLL. Turning to the study itself: The study included around twelve relapsed/refractory and more than 14 treatment-naive patients; fewer than 18 had IGHV unmutated disease.

General study findings and limits: Public clonotypes, found uncommonly, either contracted or stayed stable on treatment. Against age-matched healthy donors, baseline clonality ran higher and tracked circulating CD8+ T-cell counts.

The CDR3 sequence is 15 residues long. V dropped 4 bases and J dropped 2 bases, with 15 bases sitting between them. Germline-derived CDR1 and CDR2 are SGHRS and YFSETQ. A note on this clone: The antigen remains unidentified.

Some clones are missing from TCRdb's copy, which holds only in-frame ones; the method was immunoSEQ multiplex PCR. The data show roughly 190,000 clones, approximately 72% seen once. This sequence was found in a human donor with chronic lymphocytic leukemia. This chain joins TRBV5-1 and TRBJ1-1; D uncertain. Sequences were derived from PBMCs, sampled after 24 months of ibrutinib treatment. This CDR3 is CASSPIRDGNTEAFF. For the CDR3, the DNA is TGCGCCAGCAGCCCGATTCGCGATGGAAACACTGAAGCTTTCTTT.